A single sample is the source of the 32 T cell receptor beta chains below, sequenced in a study of OX40 agonist ivuxolimab in advanced cancers. Only in-frame clones appear in the TCRdb table, and some are missing; sequencing was by immunoSEQ multiplex PCR. The table has some 23,000 clones, 60% to 85% seen once. The sample consisted of CD4+ or CD8+ T cells sorted from blood, taken in a trial of the OX40 agonist ivuxolimab. These receptors came from an adult with an advanced solid tumor such as melanoma, head and neck, liver or kidney cancer.

This chain connects TRBV7-3 to TRBJ1-3, with 7 bases lining up with TRBD1. The germline V gene has CDR1 SGHTA and CDR2 FQGTGA. This CDR3 is built from 16 residues. Germline trimming cut 6 bases from V and 0 bases from J; bases unmatched to any gene: 8. The CDR3 protein is CASRPGQHFSGNTIYF. In DNA, the CDR3 is TGTGCCAGCAGGCCGGGACAGCATTTCTCTGGAAACACCATATATTTT.

V is TRBV27 and J is TRBJ1-4; no clear D. V lost 2 bases and J lost 13, with 17 bases in between. In germline, CDR1 is MNHEY, CDR2 SMNVEV (reference sequence). This CDR3 region has 14 residues. CDR3 region: CASSLLTASDLLFF. For the CDR3, the DNA is TGTGCCAGCAGTTTACTCACCGCGTCTGACTTACTGTTTTTT.

The CDR3 reads CASRDLNSGTTEAFF. The CDR3 bases are TGCGCCAGCAGGGATTTAAACTCAGGGACCACTGAAGCTTTCTTT. The rearrangement uses TRBV5-1 and TRBJ1-1; possible D gene TRBD1, 5 bases. The ends were cut back, 5 bases at V and 4 bases at J, with 18 bases in the middle. The CDR3 extends over 15 amino acids. Germline V lookup: CDR1 SGHRS, CDR2 YFSETQ.

The chain joins TRBV19 to TRBJ1-5, with unresolved D. Trimming stripped 7 bases from V and 1 base from J, with 14 bases between. The CDR3 loop spans 15 amino acids. The germline V gene has CDR1 LNHDA and CDR2 SQIVND (reference sequence). The CDR3 spells CASTARTVSNQPQHF. In nucleotides, the CDR3 is TGTGCCAGTACCGCGCGGACCGTAAGCAATCAGCCCCAGCATTTT.

The gene calls are TRBV10-3 and TRBJ2-2; 7 nucleotides match TRBD2. The V gene's germline CDR1 is ENHRY and CDR2 SYGVKD. The J segment lost 5 bases and the V segment lost 7 bases, leaving 7 bases of the junction unmatched. This CDR3 spans 14 amino acids. CDR3 region: CAITFPGGTGELFF. The DNA of the CDR3 is TGTGCCATCACCTTCCCGGGGGGAACCGGGGAGCTGTTTTTT.

This clone was seen a handful of times. J is TRBJ2-3 and V is TRBV12-5; D call uncertain. CDR1 is LGHNT, CDR2 FRNRAP, per germline. The CDR3 runs 12 residues. Trimming removed 6 bases at V and 6 bases at J, with 10 bases between. The CDR3 protein is CASGQKGDTQYF. The CDR3 coding sequence is TGTGCTAGTGGCCAGAAAGGGGATACGCAGTATTTT.

The J gene is TRBJ1-5, the V gene TRBV2; D might be TRBD1 (5 bases). Germline CDR1 and CDR2: SNHLY and FYNNEI. The V end lost 6 bases, the J end lost 6 bases, and 9 bases lay between the germline ends. The CDR3 consists of 12 residues. CDR3 loop: CASSTQGQPQHF. CDR3 bases: TGTGCCAGCAGCACCCAGGGTCAGCCCCAGCATTTT.

This chain connects TRBV10-1 to TRBJ2-2; D may be TRBD1 (6 bases). V was trimmed by 3 bases and J by 5 bases, leaving 10 bases between them. Germline assignment: CDR1 WNHNN and CDR2 SYGVQD (reference sequence). This CDR3 has 14 amino acids. As DNA, the CDR3 is TGCGCCAGCAGTGACAGGGGTGGGACCGGGGAGCTGTTTTTT. Amino acid sequence: CASSDRGGTGELFF.

The chain combines TRBV27 with TRBJ2-2; possible D gene TRBD1, 6 bases. Trimming stripped 2 bases from V and 7 bases from J, with 14 bases between. CDR3 length: 15 amino acids. Germline lookup yields CDR1 MNHEY and CDR2 SMNVEV (reference sequence). This chain's CDR3 is CASSLALVRGGELFF. The CDR3, as DNA: TGTGCCAGCAGTTTAGCCCTGGTCAGGGGCGGGGAGCTGTTTTTT.

The chain has TRBV5-6 and TRBJ2-7; D not resolved. V dropped 3 bases and J dropped 7 bases, with 14 bases sitting between them. Germline CDR1 is SGHDT and CDR2 is YYEEEE. This CDR3 contains 13 residues. In nucleotides, the CDR3 is TGTGCCAGCAGCTCAATATTGGCTAGGGAGCAGTACTTC. It specifies CASSSILAREQYF. Full variable domain (missing parts from reference TRBV5-6 and TRBJ2-7): DAGVTQSPTHLIKTRGQQVTLRCSPKSGHDTVSWYQQALGQGPQFIFQYYEEEERQRGNFPDRFSGHQFPNYSSELNVNALLLGDSALYLCASSSILAREQYFGPGTRLTVT.

The chain carries TRBV6-6 and TRBJ1-1; a possible D gene is TRBD1 (5 bases). The V gene lost 6 bases and the J gene lost 1 base, with 15 bases spanning the gap. There are 15 residues in the CDR3. Germline V gene lookup returns CDR1 MNHNY and CDR2 SVGAGI (reference sequence). The CDR3 spells CASRTGQLKNTEAFF. The CDR3 coding sequence is TGTGCCAGCAGAACCGGACAACTTAAGAACACTGAAGCTTTCTTT.

The chain employs TRBV27 and TRBJ2-4; 9 bases fit TRBD1. This CDR3 comprises 13 residues. Germline values: CDR1 MNHEY, CDR2 SMNVEV (reference sequence). Trimming cost V 4 bases and J 12 bases; bases outside gene matches: 7. CDR3 DNA sequence: TGTGCCAGCAGTTGGGGACAGGGTTTTAGTCAGTACTTC. Its translation: CASSWGQGFSQYF.

The rearrangement links TRBV7-8 to TRBJ2-3, with 8 positions matching TRBD2. The CDR3 is 15 residues long. With V trimmed by 5 bases and J by 2 bases, 6 bases remained unmatched. Looked up from germline, CDR1 is SGHVS and CDR2 is FQNEAQ. The chain's CDR3 is CASSPTSGPTDTQYF. In nucleotides, the CDR3 is TGTGCCAGCAGCCCTACTAGCGGACCCACAGATACGCAGTATTTT. Full variable domain (outside the CDR3, taken from reference TRBV7-8 and TRBJ2-3): GAGVSQSPRYKVAKRGQDVALRCDPISGHVSLFWYQQALGQGPEFLTYFQNEAQLDKSGLPSDRFFAERPEGSVSTLKIQRTQQEDSAVYLCASSPTSGPTDTQYFGPGTRLTVL.

This chain links TRBV5-1 with TRBJ2-5; 8 bases line up with TRBD2. The V gene's germline CDR1 is SGHRS and CDR2 YFSETQ. The junction had 6 bases not matched to a gene; V was cut back by 0 bases and J by 5 bases. This CDR3 contains 15 residues. CDR3 in DNA: TGCGCCAGCAGCTTGGCCGGGGGGGATCGGGAGACCCAGTACTTC. Encoded protein: CASSLAGGDRETQYF.

This chain connects TRBV6-5 to TRBJ1-5; D not certain. Germline V gene lookup returns CDR1 MNHEY and CDR2 SVGAGI. The CDR3 runs 15 residues. The V gene lost 6 bases and the J gene lost 0 bases, with 12 bases spanning the gap. The CDR3, as DNA: TGTGCCAGCAGGTGGACGGCTTATAGCAATCAGCCCCAGCATTTT. It specifies CASRWTAYSNQPQHF.

By proportion, this clone is medium-sized. The chain uses TRBV30 and TRBJ2-7; the D gene is possibly TRBD1 (6 bases). In germline, CDR1 is GTSNPN, CDR2 SVGIG (reference sequence). The CDR3 contains 13 residues. V was trimmed by 2 bases and J by 0 bases, leaving 8 bases between them. CDR3 region: CAWSQGISYEQYF. Written as DNA, the CDR3 is TGTGCCTGGAGTCAGGGGATCTCCTACGAGCAGTACTTC.

The rearrangement uses TRBV11-2 and TRBJ2-3; no clear D. The germline V gene has CDR1 SGHAT and CDR2 FQNNGV. Trimming shortened V by 5 bases and J by 1 base, and 13 bases separated the two germline ends. The CDR3 is 15 amino acids. The CDR3 DNA reads as TGTGCCAGCAGCCAAATCGCCCGCGGCACAGATACGCAGTATTTT. Its protein product is CASSQIARGTDTQYF.

This clone has a single count. This chain uses TRBV10-2 with TRBJ2-7; no clear D gene. With 2 bases removed from V and 6 bases from J, the gap between germline ends came to 8 bases. Per germline, CDR1 WSHSY and CDR2 SAAADI. The CDR3 is made up of 12 amino acids. The CDR3 DNA follows: TGCGCCAGCAGTGAGGAGGTCCCCGAGCAGTACTTC. Its translation: CASSEEVPEQYF.

The chain joins TRBV29-1 to TRBJ2-7; perhaps TRBD1 as D (5 bases). The germline V gene encodes CDR1 SQVTM and CDR2 ANQGSEA. This CDR3 has 12 residues. V gave up 6 bases and J gave up 0 bases, with 9 bases separating them. CDR3 residues: CSVYRSSYEQYF. CDR3 coding DNA: TGCAGCGTATACAGGTCCTCCTACGAGCAGTACTTC.

The rearrangement uses TRBV19 and TRBJ1-1; maybe TRBD1 (5 bases). Germline CDR1 LNHDA, CDR2 SQIVND (reference sequence). The CDR3 runs to 14 residues. V lost 6 bases, J lost 1 base, and 12 bases lay in between. In DNA, the CDR3 is TGTGCCAGTAGCACCGGAACAGGGAACACTGAAGCTTTCTTT. Amino acids: CASSTGTGNTEAFF.

The gene calls are TRBV5-6 and TRBJ2-6; the D is unclear. V was pared by 0 bases and J by 0 bases, with 7 bases between. Germline lookup yields CDR1 SGHDT and CDR2 YYEEEE. CDR3 length equals 16 residues. In DNA, the CDR3 is TGTGCCAGCAGCTTGGTCCGGGCCTCTGGGGCCAACGTCCTGACTTTC. Amino acids: CASSLVRASGANVLTF.

This clone was seen only once. This chain joins TRBV6-5 and TRBJ1-5; 8 positions match TRBD1. Germline V gives CDR1 MNHEY, CDR2 SVGAGI. Trimming at V came to 6 bases and at J to 4 bases, leaving 8 bases not matched to a gene. The CDR3 contains 15 residues. CDR3 coding DNA: TGTGCCAGCAGCCGACGGACAGGGTTTAATCAGCCCCAGCATTTT. It translates to CASSRRTGFNQPQHF.

This chain connects TRBV11-3 to TRBJ1-1, with 9 bases matching TRBD1. Germline V gene data show CDR1 as SGHNT and CDR2 as YENEEA. CDR3 size: 14 residues. With V trimmed by 3 bases and J by 1 base, 0 bases remained unmatched. CDR3 DNA sequence: TGTGCCAGCAGCTTGGACAGGGGGAACACTGAAGCTTTCTTT. It encodes CASSLDRGNTEAFF.

The CDR3 nucleotides are TGTGCCAGCAAGGAGCAGAGGGGAGGCTACGAGCAGTACTTC. Amino acid sequence: CASKEQRGGYEQYF. The chain couples TRBV27 to TRBJ2-7; D perhaps matches TRBD2 (6 bases). The V end lost 7 bases, the J end lost 3 bases, and 16 bases lay between the germline ends. Looked up from germline, CDR1 is MNHEY and CDR2 is SMNVEV (reference sequence). This CDR3 contains 14 residues.

The CDR3 loop reads CASSYDQQFPGYTF. The CDR3 DNA reads TGTGCCAGCAGTTACGACCAACAGTTCCCTGGCTACACCTTC. The chain has TRBV6-5 and TRBJ1-2; no clear D gene. The CDR3 is 14 residues long. In germline, CDR1 is MNHEY, CDR2 SVGAGI. The V end lost 2 bases, the J end lost 7 bases, and 14 bases lay between the germline ends.

This clone was recorded once. This chain connects TRBV4-2 to TRBJ1-1; 7 nucleotides line up with TRBD1. In germline, CDR1 is LGHNA, CDR2 YNFKEQ. J gave up 1 base and V 7 bases, and 6 bases lay outside the gene matches. The CDR3 covers 14 residues. CDR3 residues: CASTRTGENTEAFF. In DNA, the CDR3 is TGTGCCAGCACTCGGACAGGCGAGAACACTGAAGCTTTCTTT.

The V call is TRBV7-9, the J call TRBJ2-2; D remains unclear. The CDR3 covers 15 residues. CDR1 is SEHNR and CDR2 is FQNEAQ in the germline V gene (reference sequence). The germline V and J ends were trimmed by 11 bases and 2 bases, with 18 bases remaining between them. The CDR3 loop is CAGSAKTGNTGELFF. As DNA, the CDR3 is TGTGCCGGATCGGCGAAAACTGGAAACACCGGGGAGCTGTTTTTT. The full variable domain, with the rest looked up from reference TRBV7-9 and TRBJ2-2, is DTGVSQNPRHKITKRGQNVTFRCDPISEHNRLYWYRQTLGQGPEFLTYFQNEAQLEKSRLLSDRFSAERPKGSFSTLEIQRTEQGDSAMYLCAGSAKTGNTGELFFGEGSRLTVL.

Only one count was recorded for this clone. The J gene is TRBJ1-5, the V gene TRBV11-2; 7 bases map to TRBD1. CDR1 is SGHAT, CDR2 FQNNGV, per germline. V was pared by 5 bases and J by 5 bases, with 3 bases of the junction left unmatched. The CDR3 spans 13 residues. The CDR3 nucleotides read TGTGCCAGCAGCCGGCAGGGGGATCAGCCCCAGCATTTT. This codes for CASSRQGDQPQHF.

The gene calls are TRBV30 and TRBJ1-4; D uncertain. The CDR3 totals 14 residues. CDR1 and CDR2 from the germline V gene are GTSNPN and SVGIG (reference sequence). The V end lost 2 bases, the J end lost 3 bases, and 10 bases lay between the germline ends. Here the CDR3 DNA reads TGTGCCTGGAGTAGGCGGATCGCTAATGAAAAACTGTTTTTT. Protein: CAWSRRIANEKLFF.

V is TRBV19 and J is TRBJ1-4; TRBD1 matches 7 bases. Germline CDR1 reads LNHDA; CDR2 reads SQIVND (reference sequence). This CDR3 is 11 amino acids long. The ends lost 11 bases at V and 8 bases at J; junction bases unmatched: 5. This CDR3 is CASGGGEKLFF. DNA of the CDR3: TGTGCCTCAGGGGGGGGAGAAAAACTGTTTTTT.

This chain uses TRBV5-4 with TRBJ1-2; perhaps TRBD1 as D (6 bases). CDR1 and CDR2 (germline): SGHNT, YYREEE (reference sequence). Trimming stripped 4 bases from V and 5 bases from J, with 12 bases between. The CDR3 has 13 amino acids. The CDR3 DNA reads TGTGCCAGCAGCCTCACACAGGGTTATGGCTACACCTTC. Its translation is CASSLTQGYGYTF.

The chain recombines TRBV6-6 with TRBJ2-1; TRBD2 aligns across 11 bases. Germline lookup yields CDR1 MNHNY and CDR2 SVGAGI (reference sequence). With 5 bases clipped from V and 7 bases from J, the junction kept 7 bases outside the gene matches. This CDR3 has 15 residues. This CDR3 is CASSQRLAGINEQFF. In DNA, the CDR3 is TGTGCCAGCAGTCAACGACTAGCGGGGATAAATGAGCAGTTCTTC.